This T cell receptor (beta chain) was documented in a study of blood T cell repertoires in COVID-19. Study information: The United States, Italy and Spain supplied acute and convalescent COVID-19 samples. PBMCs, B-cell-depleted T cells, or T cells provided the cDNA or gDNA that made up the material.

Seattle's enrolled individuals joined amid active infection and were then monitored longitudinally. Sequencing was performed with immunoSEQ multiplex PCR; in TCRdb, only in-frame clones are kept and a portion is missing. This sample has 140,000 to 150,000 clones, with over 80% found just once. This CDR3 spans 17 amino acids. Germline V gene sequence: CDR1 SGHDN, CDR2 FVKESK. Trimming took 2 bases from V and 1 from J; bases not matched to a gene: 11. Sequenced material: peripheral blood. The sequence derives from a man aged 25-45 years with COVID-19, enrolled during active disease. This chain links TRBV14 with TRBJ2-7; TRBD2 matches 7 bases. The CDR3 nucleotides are TGTGCCAGCAGCCAAACCGTTGGGGGGGAGGCTTCCTACGAGCAGTACTTC. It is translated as CASSQTVGGEASYEQYF.